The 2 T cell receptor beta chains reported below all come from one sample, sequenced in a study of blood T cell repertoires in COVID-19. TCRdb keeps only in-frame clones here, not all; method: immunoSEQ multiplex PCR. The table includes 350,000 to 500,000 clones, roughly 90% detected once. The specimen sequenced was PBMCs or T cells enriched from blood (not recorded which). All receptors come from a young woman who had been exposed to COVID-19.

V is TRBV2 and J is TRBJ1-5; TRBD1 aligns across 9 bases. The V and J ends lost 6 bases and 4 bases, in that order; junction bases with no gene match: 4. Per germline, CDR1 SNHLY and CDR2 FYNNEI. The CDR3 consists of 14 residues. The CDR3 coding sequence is TGTGCCAGCAGCCCAGGACAGGGGAATCAGCCCCAGCATTTT. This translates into CASSPGQGNQPQHF.

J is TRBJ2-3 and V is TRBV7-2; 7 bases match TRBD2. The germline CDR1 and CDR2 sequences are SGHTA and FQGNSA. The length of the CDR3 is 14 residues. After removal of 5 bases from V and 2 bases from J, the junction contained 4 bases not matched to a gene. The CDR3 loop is CASSRDYYTDTQYF. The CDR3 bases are TGTGCCAGCAGCAGGGACTACTACACAGATACGCAGTATTTT.